Sequencing of this T cell receptor (beta chain) was carried out in a study of blood T cell repertoires in COVID-19. V was pared by 6 bases and J by 9 bases, with 6 bases of the junction left unmatched. CDR1 and CDR2 from the germline V gene are KGHSH and LQKENI. CDR3 length equals 14 residues. This clone was seen just once. Measured with immunoSEQ multiplex PCR; TCRdb has only the in-frame clones, and not every one. The sample consists of about 290,000 clones, around four fifths of them appearing once. Sequencing used peripheral blood. The rearrangement uses TRBV18 and TRBJ2-1, with 12 bases matching TRBD1. This sequence was found in a woman between 50 and 59 years old with active or convalescent COVID-19. This chain's CDR3 is CASSRDRGPGEQFF. DNA of the CDR3: TGTGCCAGCTCGCGGGACAGGGGGCCGGGTGAGCAGTTCTTC.